This T cell receptor (beta chain) was sequenced in a study of shared clonotypes between healthy human individuals. Findings of the study overall: In this cohort, only blood was sampled, and tissue repertoires likely differ. Clonotypes which were not shared had lower generation probabilities than clonotypes that all four donors shared.

Terminally differentiated effector memory CD45RA+ cells were excluded by CCR7 positive selection of CD45RO-negative cells. This table comes from immunoSEQ multiplex PCR, and its TCRdb copy is limited to in-frame clones, with some not included. The repertoire consists of more than 2 million clones, with approximately 94% occurring once and the leading ten covering about 1.1%. As regards this clone: The antigen remains unidentified.

Germline assignment: CDR1 SGHDT and CDR2 YYEEEE. V lost 0 bases to trimming and J lost 0 bases, with 14 bases between them. The length of the CDR3 is 17 residues. The chain is built from TRBV5-6 and TRBJ2-3, with D tentatively TRBD1 or TRBD2 (5 bases each). Source material: naive CD8+ T cells sorted from blood. The sequence came from a man between 18 and 29 years old in good health. Here the CDR3 DNA reads TGTGCCAGCAGCTTGGGAGTTTCGTGGGGGAGCACAGATACGCAGTATTTT. Residues: CASSLGVSWGSTDTQYF.